This is a list of T cell receptor beta chains from one sample in a study of OX40 agonist ivuxolimab in advanced cancers. Some clones are missing from TCRdb's copy, which holds only in-frame ones; the method was immunoSEQ multiplex PCR. The repertoire holds 50,000 or so clones, about 85% seen once, with roughly 20% in the top ten. The sample consisted of CD4+ or CD8+ T cells sorted from blood, taken in a trial of the OX40 agonist ivuxolimab. The receptors stem from an adult with an advanced solid tumor such as melanoma, head and neck, liver or kidney cancer. The CDR3 runs from the conserved cysteine through the conserved F or W. The order of the fields is V gene, CDR3 length, J gene, clone size, D gene, CDR3 DNA, CDR3 protein. A D gene is named only where the DNA matches it firmly. Size values are once, few and many counts, or a class for expanded clones, and some rows have none.

TRBV19	14	TRBJ1-5	.	TRBD1	TGTGCCAGTAGCCGAGGACAGGGTGATCAGCCCCAGCATTTT	CASSRGQGDQPQHF
TRBV5-5	15	TRBJ1-5	.	TRBD1	TGTGCCAGCAGCCCCAGGACAGGTTCCAATCAGCCCCAGCATTTT	CASSPRTGSNQPQHF
TRBV5-6	14	TRBJ1-1	.	TRBD1	TGTGCCAGCAGCCCGGGACAGGGGAACACTGAAGCTTTCTTT	CASSPGQGNTEAFF
TRBV7-2	15	TRBJ2-7	once	.	TGTGCCAGCAGCTTAACTGGGCGGGGACCCTACGAGCAGTACTTC	CASSLTGRGPYEQYF
TRBV28	16	TRBJ1-5	few	.	TGTGCCAGCAGTGTGAGTCCCGGTTATAGCAATCAGCCCCAGCATTTT	CASSVSPGYSNQPQHF
TRBV6-5	15	TRBJ1-1	once	.	TGTGCCAGCAGTGCCAGTTTAGGATTGAGGGCTGAAGCTTTCTTT	CASSASLGLRAEAFF
TRBV10-3	14	TRBJ2-5	.	TRBD2	TGTGCCATCAGTGATGGTAGCGGGGAAGAGACCCAGTACTTC	CAISDGSGEETQYF
TRBV5-4	14	TRBJ1-6	once	.	TGTGCCAGCACCTTTGGGGGAGGCAATTCACCCCTCCACTTT	CASTFGGGNSPLHF
TRBV6-5	13	TRBJ2-1	.	.	TGTGCCAGCAGTTACGGCCTAGCCAATGAGCAGTTCTTC	CASSYGLANEQFF
TRBV6-6	16	TRBJ2-2	.	.	TGTGCCAGCAGTTACTTGCCCCCGGGGGGCGCCGGGGAGCTGTTTTTT	CASSYLPPGGAGELFF
TRBV14	15	TRBJ2-2	.	.	TGTGCCAGCAGCCTCACAGGGTTTGACACCGGGGAGCTGTTTTTT	CASSLTGFDTGELFF
TRBV28	11	TRBJ1-2	.	.	TGTGCCAGCAGCCTGTCCTATGGCTACACCTTC	CASSLSYGYTF
TRBV6-5	15	TRBJ1-2	.	TRBD1	TGTGCCAGCAGTTACTCGACGGGGCAGGGGGATGGCTACACCTTC	CASSYSTGQGDGYTF
TRBV11-2	14	TRBJ1-1	.	.	TGTGCCAGCAGCCCCCCAAGGGTAGGAACTGAAGCTTTCTTT	CASSPPRVGTEAFF
TRBV5-1	17	TRBJ1-2	few	.	TGCGCCAGCAGCTTCCTAGGCGGGGTCAACGAGATGGATGGCTACACCTTC	CASSFLGGVNEMDGYTF
TRBV2	14	TRBJ1-4	.	TRBD1	TGTGCCAGCACTGTGGACAGGGCTACTGAAAAACTGTTTTTT	CASTVDRATEKLFF
TRBV10-3	11	TRBJ1-1	.	.	TGTGCCATCACCGTAGGGACAGAAGCTTTCTTT	CAITVGTEAFF
TRBV15	15	TRBJ2-3	.	.	TGTGCCACCAGCAGGCGGCGGGACCAAACAGATACGCAGTATTTT	CATSRRRDQTDTQYF
TRBV14	16	TRBJ2-7	.	TRBD2	TGTGCCAGCAGCCAGACTCCATGGACTAGCAGCTACGAGCAGTACTTC	CASSQTPWTSSYEQYF
TRBV11-2	17	TRBJ2-1	.	TRBD2	TGTGCCAGCAGCCTCGGGACTAGCGGGATTTCCTACAATGAGCAGTTCTTC	CASSLGTSGISYNEQFF
TRBV4-1	15	TRBJ2-3	.	.	TGCGCCAGCAGCCAAGATACGTTCCAGGGGGATACGCAGTATTTT	CASSQDTFQGDTQYF
TRBV4-1	14	TRBJ2-3	.	.	TGCGCCAGCAGCCAAGTTTACGGGTCAGATACGCAGTATTTT	CASSQVYGSDTQYF
TRBV6-6	13	TRBJ1-1	medium-sized	TRBD1	TGTGCCACCCACAGGGGGCGTTTCACTGAAGCTTTCTTT	CATHRGRFTEAFF
TRBV6-1	15	TRBJ1-6	.	.	TGTGCCAGCAGTGAAGGGACAACCTATAATTCACCCCTCCACTTT	CASSEGTTYNSPLHF
TRBV27	14	TRBJ1-1	once	.	TGTGCCAGCAGTTTAATAGGGATGAACACTGAAGCTTTCTTT	CASSLIGMNTEAFF
TRBV6-1	13	TRBJ2-1	once	.	TGTGCCAGCAGTGTAAAACAGTACAATGAGCAGTTCTTC	CASSVKQYNEQFF
TRBV27	14	TRBJ2-4	.	.	TGTGCCAGCAGTTGGGGATTAGCCAAAAACATTCAGTACTTC	CASSWGLAKNIQYF
TRBV2	14	TRBJ2-2	few	.	TGTGCCAGCAGTGATTCGACAGTCCGGAGGGAGCTGTTTTTT	CASSDSTVRRELFF
TRBV7-3	13	TRBJ1-1	.	.	TGTGCCAGCAGCCTTGAGTTGAACACTGAAGCTTTCTTT	CASSLELNTEAFF
TRBV5-6	13	TRBJ2-4	.	.	TGTGCCAGCAACTCGGGGCAGAAAAACATTCAGTACTTC	CASNSGQKNIQYF
TRBV6-5	15	TRBJ1-2	.	.	TGTGCCAGCAGTGACTCGGGTGAGACTAACTATGGCTACACCTTC	CASSDSGETNYGYTF
TRBV27	14	TRBJ2-3	.	.	TGTGCCAGCAGTTTATCGGTGGGCGGGCGGATCAGTAATTTT	CASSLSVGGRISNF
TRBV19	14	TRBJ1-1	few	.	TGTGCCAGTAGTATGGGCACGTTCGGGACTGAAGCTTTCTTT	CASSMGTFGTEAFF
TRBV4-1	15	TRBJ2-1	.	.	TGCGCCAGCAGCCCATGGACAGCCTCCTACAATGAGCAGTTCTTC	CASSPWTASYNEQFF
TRBV7-9	15	TRBJ1-1	once	.	TGTGCCAGCAGCTTAGCGCAGGGGACTGACACTGAAGCTTTCTTT	CASSLAQGTDTEAFF
TRBV7-6	15	TRBJ2-7	once	.	TGTGCCAGCAGCTTATTCGAGGGGGGCTCCTACGAGCAGTACTTC	CASSLFEGGSYEQYF
TRBV2	11	TRBJ1-2	.	.	TGTGCCAGCGCCACTCTCTCTGGCTACACCTTC	CASATLSGYTF
TRBV7-9	17	TRBJ2-2	.	TRBD2	TGTGCCAGCAGCCCCCCCGGTAGCGGGGCGGGGACCGGGGAGCTGTTTTTT	CASSPPGSGAGTGELFF
TRBV10-2	13	TRBJ2-3	.	.	TGCGCCAGCAACCCCAGGCGGGGTGATACGCAGTATTTT	CASNPRRGDTQYF
TRBV7-8	14	TRBJ1-1	.	TRBD1	TGTGCCAGCAGCTTAAGGGGGCAGGTCACTGAAGCTTTCTTT	CASSLRGQVTEAFF